Detailed here is one T cell receptor (beta chain). This record belongs to a study of PD-L1 blockade in urothelial cancer. Some clones are missing from TCRdb's copy, which holds only in-frame ones; the method was immunoSEQ multiplex PCR. The sample lists roughly 50,000 clones, approximately 75% occurring once. The V gene's germline CDR1 is SGHTA and CDR2 FQGTGA. The CDR3 is 16 residues long. The ends lost 5 bases at V and 6 bases at J; junction bases unmatched: 4. The chain combines TRBV7-3 with TRBJ2-2; 15 nucleotides line up with TRBD2. The sequence came from a man aged 65-85 years with urothelial cancer. The sequences come from PBMCs, collected around atezolizumab (anti-PD-L1) treatment. The CDR3 bases are TGTGCCAGCAGCACAGGACTAGCGGGGGGGCCCGGGGAGCTGTTTTTT. This encodes CASSTGLAGGPGELFF.